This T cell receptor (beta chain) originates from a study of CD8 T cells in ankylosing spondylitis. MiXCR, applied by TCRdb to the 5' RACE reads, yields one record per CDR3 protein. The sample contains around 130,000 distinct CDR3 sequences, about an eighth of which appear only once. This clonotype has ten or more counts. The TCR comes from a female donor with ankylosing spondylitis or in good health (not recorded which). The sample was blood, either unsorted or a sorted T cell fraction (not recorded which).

The CDR3 loop reads CASSAQGSSYNSPLHF. For the CDR3, the DNA is TGTGCCAGCAGTGCACAGGGGAGCTCCTATAATTCACCCCTCCACTTT. This chain connects TRBV12-3 or TRBV12-4 to TRBJ1-6; 7 bases map to TRBD1. This CDR3 contains 16 residues. With V trimmed by 5 bases and J by 0 bases, 4 bases remained unmatched.